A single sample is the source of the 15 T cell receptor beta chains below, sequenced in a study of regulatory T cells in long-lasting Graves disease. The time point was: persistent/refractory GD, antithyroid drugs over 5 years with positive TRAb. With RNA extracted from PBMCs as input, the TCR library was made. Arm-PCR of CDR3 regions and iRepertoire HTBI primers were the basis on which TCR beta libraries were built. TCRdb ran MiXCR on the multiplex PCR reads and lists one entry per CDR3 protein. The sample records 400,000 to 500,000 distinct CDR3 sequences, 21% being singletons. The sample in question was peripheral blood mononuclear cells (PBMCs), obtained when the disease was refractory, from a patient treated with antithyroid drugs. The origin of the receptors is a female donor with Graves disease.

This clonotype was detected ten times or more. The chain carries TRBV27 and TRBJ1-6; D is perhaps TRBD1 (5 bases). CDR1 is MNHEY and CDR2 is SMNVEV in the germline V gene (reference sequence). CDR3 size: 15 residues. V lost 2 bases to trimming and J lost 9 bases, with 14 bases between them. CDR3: CASSLRRGPSSPLHF. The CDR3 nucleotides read TGTGCCAGCAGTTTAAGAAGGGGTCCTAGTTCACCCCTCCACTTT.

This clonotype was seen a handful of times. The CDR3 DNA reads TGTGCCAGCAGCGCTCGGGAGGCAGCAAGTTATAATTCACCCCTCCACTTT. Translation: CASSAREAASYNSPLHF. The V and J genes are TRBV9 and TRBJ1-6; D unclear. Germline CDR1 and CDR2: SGDLS and YYNGEE. CDR3 size: 17 residues. V shed 3 bases and J shed 4 bases, with 17 bases lying between them.

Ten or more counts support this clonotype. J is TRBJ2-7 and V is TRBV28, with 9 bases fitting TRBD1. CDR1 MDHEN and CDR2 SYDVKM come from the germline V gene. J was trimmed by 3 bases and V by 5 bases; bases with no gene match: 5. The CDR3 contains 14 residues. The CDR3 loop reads CASSAPGQGYEQYF. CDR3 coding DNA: TGTGCCAGCAGTGCACCGGGACAGGGCTACGAGCAGTACTTC.

CDR3 sequence (DNA): TGTGCCATCAGTGAGGCCGGGCTTAGCAATCAGCCCCAGCATTTT. Translation: CAISEAGLSNQPQHF. The chain combines TRBV10-3 with TRBJ1-5; D remains unclear. Germline CDR1 and CDR2: ENHRY and SYGVKD. V shed 2 bases and J shed 0 bases, with 8 bases lying between them. The CDR3 loop spans 15 amino acids.

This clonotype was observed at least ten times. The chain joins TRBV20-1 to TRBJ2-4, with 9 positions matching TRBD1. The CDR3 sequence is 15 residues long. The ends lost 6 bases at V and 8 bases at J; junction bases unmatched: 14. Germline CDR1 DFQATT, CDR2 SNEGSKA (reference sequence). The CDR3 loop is CSATTPDRGWDIQYF. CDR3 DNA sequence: TGCAGTGCGACGACCCCGGACAGGGGCTGGGACATTCAGTACTTC.

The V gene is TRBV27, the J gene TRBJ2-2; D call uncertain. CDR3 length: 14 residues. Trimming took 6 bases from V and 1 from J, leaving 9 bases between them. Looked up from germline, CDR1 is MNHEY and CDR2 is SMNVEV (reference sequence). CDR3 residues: CASSREVNTGELFF. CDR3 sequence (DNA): TGTGCCAGCAGCCGAGAAGTGAACACCGGGGAGCTGTTTTTT.

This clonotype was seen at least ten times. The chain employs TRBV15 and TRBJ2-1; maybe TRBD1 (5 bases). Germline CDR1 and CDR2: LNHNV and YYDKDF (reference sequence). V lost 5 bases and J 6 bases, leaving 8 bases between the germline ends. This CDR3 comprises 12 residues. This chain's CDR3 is CATSSQGNEQFF. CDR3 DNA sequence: TGTGCCACCAGCTCCCAGGGCAATGAGCAGTTCTTC.

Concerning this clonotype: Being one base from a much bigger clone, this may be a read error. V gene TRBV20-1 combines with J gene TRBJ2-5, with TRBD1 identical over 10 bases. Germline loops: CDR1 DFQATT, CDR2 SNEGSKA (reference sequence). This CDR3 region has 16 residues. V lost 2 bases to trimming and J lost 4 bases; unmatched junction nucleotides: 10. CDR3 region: CSARSHSGTGAETQYF. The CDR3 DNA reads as TGCAGTGCTAGATCGCACTCCGGGACAGGGGCAGAGACCCAGTACTTC.

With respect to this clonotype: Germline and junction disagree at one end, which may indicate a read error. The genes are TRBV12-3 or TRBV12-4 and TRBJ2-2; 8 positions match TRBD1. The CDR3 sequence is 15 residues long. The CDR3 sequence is CASSHLDRATGELFF. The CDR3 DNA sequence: TGTGCCAGCAGCCACTTGGACAGGGCCACCGGGGAACTGTTTTTT.

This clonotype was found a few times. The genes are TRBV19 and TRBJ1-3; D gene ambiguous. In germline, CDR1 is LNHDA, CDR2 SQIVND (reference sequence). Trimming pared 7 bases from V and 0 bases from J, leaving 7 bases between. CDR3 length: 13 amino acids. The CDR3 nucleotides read TGTGCCAGTATGACGGTCTCTGGAAACACCATATATTTT. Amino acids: CASMTVSGNTIYF.

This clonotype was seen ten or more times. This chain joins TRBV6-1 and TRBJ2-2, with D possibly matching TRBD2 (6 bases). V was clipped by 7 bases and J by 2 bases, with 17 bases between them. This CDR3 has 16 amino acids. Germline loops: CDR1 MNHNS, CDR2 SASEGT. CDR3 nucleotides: TGTGCCAGCACACCCGCGGGGACGGTAAACACCGGGGAGCTGTTTTTT. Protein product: CASTPAGTVNTGELFF.

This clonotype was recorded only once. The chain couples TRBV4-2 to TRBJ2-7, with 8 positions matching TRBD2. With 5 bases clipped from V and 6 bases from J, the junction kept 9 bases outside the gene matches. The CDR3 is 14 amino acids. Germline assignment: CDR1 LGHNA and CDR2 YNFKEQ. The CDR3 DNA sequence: TGTGCCAGCAGCAGGGGACTAGTGTCCCCCGAGCAGTACTTC. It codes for CASSRGLVSPEQYF.

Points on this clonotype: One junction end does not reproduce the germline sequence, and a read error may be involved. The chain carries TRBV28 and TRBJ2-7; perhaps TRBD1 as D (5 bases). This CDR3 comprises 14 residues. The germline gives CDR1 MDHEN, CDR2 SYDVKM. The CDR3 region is CAGSVQALAYEQYF. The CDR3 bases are TGTGCCGGCAGCGTACAGGCACTCGCCTACGAGCAGTACTTC.

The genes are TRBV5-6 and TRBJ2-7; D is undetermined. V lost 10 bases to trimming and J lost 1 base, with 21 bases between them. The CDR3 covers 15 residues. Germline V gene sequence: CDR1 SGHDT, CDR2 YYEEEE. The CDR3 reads CASRRYSRKSYEQYF. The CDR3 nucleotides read TGTGCCTCGAGACGGTACAGCCGAAAATCCTACGAGCAGTACTTC.

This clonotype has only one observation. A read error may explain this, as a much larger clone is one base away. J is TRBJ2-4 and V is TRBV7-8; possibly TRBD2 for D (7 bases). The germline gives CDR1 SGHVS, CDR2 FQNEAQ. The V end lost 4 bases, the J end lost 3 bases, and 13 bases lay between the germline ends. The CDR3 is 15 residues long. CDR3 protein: CASSWGGGDKNIQYF. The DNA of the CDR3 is TGTGCCAGCAGCTGGGGAGGGGGGGACAAAAACATTCAGTACTTC.